The TCR beta chain described here comes from a study of technical replicates of blood from several donors. Profiled with immunoSEQ multiplex PCR; TCRdb holds only in-frame clones, not every one. In the table there are about 62,000 clones, 70% to 90% of which are singletons. The TCR was taken from a human donor in good health. Some clones in this sample may be carry-over from other donors' samples. The sequenced sample was PBMCs.

The CDR3 DNA reads as TGCAGTGCTAGGGGTAGCCTCGAGCAGTACTTC. It is translated as CSARGSLEQYF. The rearrangement uses TRBV20-1 and TRBJ2-7; no firm D call. CDR3 length: 11 amino acids. V lost 3 bases and J 6 bases, leaving 9 bases between the germline ends. CDR1 DFQATT and CDR2 SNEGSKA come from the germline V gene (reference sequence).